The present entry profiles one TCR beta chain with its context. These data belong to a study of cytomegalovirus exposure and HLA in healthy donors. Germline V gene data show CDR1 as MDHEN and CDR2 as SYDVKM. Trimming cost V 5 bases and J 1 base; bases outside gene matches: 4. The CDR3 covers 14 residues. Donors were ostensibly healthy at sampling, although undocumented immune exposures were probable. The PCR used 60 Vbeta and 13 Jbeta primers. Assay: immunoSEQ multiplex PCR; the TCRdb copy retains only in-frame clones and omits some. The table lists tens of thousands of clones, approximately 70% of them singletons.

This receptor was obtained from a woman aged 45-60 years in good health and CMV-seropositive. The J gene is TRBJ2-5, the V gene TRBV28, with 7 bases that match TRBD1. Sequences were obtained from PBMCs. The CDR3 region has the DNA TGTGCCAGCAGTCTGGGACAGCCCCAAGAGACCCAGTACTTC. Its translation: CASSLGQPQETQYF. The full variable domain, with the rest looked up from reference TRBV28 and TRBJ2-5, is DVKVTQSSRYLVKRTGEKVFLECVQDMDHENMFWYRQDPGLGLRLIYFSYDVKMKEKGDIPEGYSVSREKKERFSLILESASTNQTSMYLCASSLGQPQETQYFGPGTRLLVL.